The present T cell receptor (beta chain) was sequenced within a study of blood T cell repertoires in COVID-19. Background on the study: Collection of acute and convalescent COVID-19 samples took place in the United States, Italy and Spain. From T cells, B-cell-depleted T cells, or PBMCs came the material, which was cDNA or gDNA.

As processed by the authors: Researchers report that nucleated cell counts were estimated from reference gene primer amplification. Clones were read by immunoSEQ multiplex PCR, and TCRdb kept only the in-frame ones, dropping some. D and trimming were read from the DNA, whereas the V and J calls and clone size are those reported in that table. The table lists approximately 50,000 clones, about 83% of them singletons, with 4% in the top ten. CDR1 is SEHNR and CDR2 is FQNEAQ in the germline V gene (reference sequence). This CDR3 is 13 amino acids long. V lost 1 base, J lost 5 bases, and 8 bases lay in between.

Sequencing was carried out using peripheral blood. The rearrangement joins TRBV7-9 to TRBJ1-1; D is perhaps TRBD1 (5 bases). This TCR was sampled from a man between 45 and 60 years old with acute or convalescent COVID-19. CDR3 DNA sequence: TGTGCCAGCAGCTTAGGGGGGGAAACTGAAGCTTTCTTT. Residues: CASSLGGETEAFF.